This T cell receptor beta chain was recovered during a study of cytomegalovirus exposure and HLA in healthy donors. Study outcomes and limitations: Several of the most significant clusters were apparently associated with common viral pathogens in a later analysis. Researchers counted approximately 160 TCR beta chains as cytomegalovirus-associated. According to reports, the classifier identified cytomegalovirus status with high specificity and sensitivity. Accurate prediction of most subjects' HLA-A and HLA-B alleles from TCR beta sequences was reported.

About this clone itself: Its target is unknown.

This CDR3 is built from 13 residues. V lost 3 bases and J lost 10, with 10 bases in between. Germline loops: CDR1 MNHEY, CDR2 SMNVEV (reference sequence). 13 Jbeta primers and 60 Vbeta primers were used for the PCR. TCRdb's table, derived via immunoSEQ multiplex PCR, lists solely in-frame clones and lacks some. The data hold some 60,000 clones, with about 85% observed a single time. The rearrangement uses TRBV27 and TRBJ1-6; the D is unclear. The sequencing input was PBMCs. This clonotype was sampled from a female donor in good health and CMV-seronegative. The DNA for the CDR3 is TGTGCCAGCAGTTTGAAGCACTACTCACCCCTCCACTTT. It specifies CASSLKHYSPLHF.